These 13 T cell receptor beta chains came from one sample sequenced in a study of neoadjuvant nivolumab and ipilimumab in lung cancer. Sequenced by immunoSEQ multiplex PCR; TCRdb stores in-frame clones only, minus some. In the table there are 6,500 to 10,000 clones, more than 75% of which are singletons. Sample: adjacent normal lung tissue, taken after neoadjuvant nivolumab, alone or with ipilimumab, at or shortly before surgery. The receptors were gathered from an adult with non-small cell lung cancer.

This chain's CDR3 is CASSEYGQGYTEAFF. Written as DNA, the CDR3 is TGTGCCAGCAGTGAATATGGACAGGGGTACACTGAAGCTTTCTTT. The chain is built from TRBV25-1 and TRBJ1-1, with 9 bases matching TRBD1. Losses at the gene ends were 0 bases for V and 3 bases for J; bases not matched to a gene: 2. The CDR3 spans 15 residues. From germline, CDR1 is MGHDK and CDR2 SYGVNS.

This clone has a handful of counts. V and J are TRBV9 and TRBJ2-7, with a weak D call TRBD1 (6 bases). The V gene's germline CDR1 is SGDLS and CDR2 YYNGEE. V was clipped by 4 bases and J by 3 bases, with 14 bases between them. There are 14 residues in the CDR3. As DNA, the CDR3 is TGTGCCAGCAGCTTCGGGACAAAAAACTACGAGCAGTACTTC. Amino acids: CASSFGTKNYEQYF. The entire variable domain, with the rest obtained from reference TRBV9 and TRBJ2-7, is as follows: DSGVTQTPKHLITATGQRVTLRCSPRSGDLSVYWYQQSLDQGLQFLIQYYNGEERAKGNILERFSAQQFPDLHSELNLSSLELGDSALYFCASSFGTKNYEQYFGPGTRLTVT.

The V call is TRBV19, the J call TRBJ2-7; D is unresolved. Germline assignment: CDR1 LNHDA and CDR2 SQIVND (reference sequence). V was shortened by 8 bases and J by 5 bases, with 7 bases between the two germline ends. The CDR3 extends over 10 amino acids. Here the CDR3 DNA reads TGTGCCAGTGGAGTGGACGAGCAGTACTTC. Its translation: CASGVDEQYF.

The chain links TRBV5-5 to TRBJ1-6; tentative D call: TRBD1 (6 bases). Germline CDR1 and CDR2: SGHKS and YYEKEE (reference sequence). The CDR3 extends over 15 amino acids. V lost 2 bases and J lost 5, with 11 bases in between. The CDR3 loop is CASSFQGSDNSPLHF. The CDR3 DNA follows: TGTGCCAGCAGCTTTCAGGGGTCGGATAATTCACCCCTCCACTTT.

This clone was counted a few times. This chain uses TRBV29-1 with TRBJ1-1; a possible D gene is TRBD1 (5 bases). V lost 7 bases and J 4 bases, leaving 13 bases between the germline ends. The CDR3 extends over 12 amino acids. Germline-derived CDR1 and CDR2 are SQVTM and ANQGSEA. As DNA, the CDR3 is TGCAGCGGCGGACGGCAGGGCACTGAAGCTTTCTTT. It is translated as CSGGRQGTEAFF.

This clone was seen just once. This sequence joins TRBV6-6 and TRBJ2-7, with 7 bases fitting TRBD2. CDR1 is MNHNY, CDR2 SVGAGI, per germline (reference sequence). Trimming removed 6 bases from V and 0 bases from J; junction bases left unmatched: 8. This CDR3 spans 15 amino acids. CDR3 amino acids: CASSRFSGSSYEQYF. The CDR3 nucleotides are TGTGCCAGCAGCCGTTTTAGCGGGTCCTCCTACGAGCAGTACTTC.

The gene calls are TRBV15 and TRBJ2-1, with TRBD1 as a possible D gene (6 bases). The V end lost 0 bases, the J end lost 2 bases, and 8 bases lay between the germline ends. Germline V gene sequence: CDR1 LNHNV, CDR2 YYDKDF (reference sequence). The CDR3 spans 15 residues. CDR3 loop: CATSREAGAYNEQFF. For the CDR3, the DNA is TGTGCCACCAGCAGAGAAGCAGGGGCCTACAATGAGCAGTTCTTC.

V is TRBV7-9 and J is TRBJ1-4; D not resolved. Germline V gives CDR1 SEHNR, CDR2 FQNEAQ (reference sequence). The ends were cut back, 3 bases at V and 0 bases at J, with 5 bases in the middle. This CDR3 region has 14 residues. CDR3 protein: CASSFRATNEKLFF. CDR3 coding DNA: TGTGCCAGCAGCTTTCGAGCAACTAATGAAAAACTGTTTTTT.

The chain has TRBV5-1 and TRBJ2-7, with TRBD1 matching over 8 bases. The CDR3 totals 14 residues. V gave up 0 bases and J gave up 7 bases; unmatched junction bases: 6. Per germline, CDR1 SGHRS and CDR2 YFSETQ. CDR3 in amino acids: CASSLAGQGGEQYF. The DNA for the CDR3 is TGCGCCAGCAGCTTGGCCGGACAGGGTGGAGAGCAGTACTTC.

V is TRBV4-1 and J is TRBJ2-7, with D possibly TRBD1 on 6 matching bases. The V gene lost 1 base and the J gene lost 7 bases, with 14 bases spanning the gap. Germline values: CDR1 MGHRA, CDR2 YSYEKL. This CDR3 region has 14 residues. CDR3 amino acids: CASSQGRGGGEQYF. CDR3 coding DNA: TGCGCCAGCAGCCAAGGGAGAGGGGGTGGTGAGCAGTACTTC.

This clone appeared once. The chain carries TRBV30 and TRBJ2-7; 8 bases match TRBD1. This CDR3 is built from 13 residues. V gave up 5 bases and J gave up 7 bases; unmatched junction bases: 10. Looked up from germline, CDR1 is GTSNPN and CDR2 is SVGIG (reference sequence). DNA for the CDR3: TGTGCCTGGGGACAGGGACTCCTACGAGAGCAGTACTTC. It encodes CAWGQGLLREQYF.

The V call is TRBV15, the J call TRBJ2-7; D is unresolved. CDR1 and CDR2 from the germline V gene are LNHNV and YYDKDF (reference sequence). The CDR3 spans 13 residues. The V and J ends lost 1 base and 6 bases respectively, with 10 bases between them. The CDR3 DNA is TGTGCCACCAGCAGAGCCCATGCTGGCGAGCAGTACTTC. It yields the protein CATSRAHAGEQYF.

This chain uses TRBV30 with TRBJ1-4; 9 nucleotides line up with TRBD1. CDR3 size: 16 residues. CDR1 and CDR2 (germline): GTSNPN, SVGIG (reference sequence). Trimming cost V 2 bases and J 7 bases; bases outside gene matches: 11. As DNA, the CDR3 is TGTGCCTGGAGTTCCCCCTCGGGACAGGGTTTTGAAAAACTGTTTTTT. Translation: CAWSSPSGQGFEKLFF.